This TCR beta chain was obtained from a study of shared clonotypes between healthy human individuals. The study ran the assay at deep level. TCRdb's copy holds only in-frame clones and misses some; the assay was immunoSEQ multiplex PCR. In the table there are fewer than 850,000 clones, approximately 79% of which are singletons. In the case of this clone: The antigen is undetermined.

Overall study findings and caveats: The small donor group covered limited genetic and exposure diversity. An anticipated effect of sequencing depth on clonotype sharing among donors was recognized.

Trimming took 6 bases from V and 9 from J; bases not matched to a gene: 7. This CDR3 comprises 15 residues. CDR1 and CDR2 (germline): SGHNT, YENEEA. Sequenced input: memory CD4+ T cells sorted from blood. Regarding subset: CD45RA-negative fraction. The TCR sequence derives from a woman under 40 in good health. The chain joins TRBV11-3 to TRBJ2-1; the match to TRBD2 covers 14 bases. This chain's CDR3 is CASSRLAGGRLEQFF. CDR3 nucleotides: TGTGCCAGCAGTCGACTAGCGGGAGGGCGGCTTGAGCAGTTCTTC.